Here is one T cell receptor beta chain with its context. What it recognizes is unknown. The entry originates in a study of OX40 agonist ivuxolimab in advanced cancers. TCRdb's table, derived via immunoSEQ multiplex PCR, lists solely in-frame clones and lacks some. The table has some 80,000 clones, 80% to 95% seen once; the top ten hold about 0.7%. This CDR3 comprises 18 residues. The V gene's germline CDR1 is SGDLS and CDR2 YYNGEE. Unmatched junction bases numbered 10, after V lost 2 bases and J lost 2 bases. Overall study findings and caveats: CD8+ T cells (on average) carried more expanded clones than CD4+ T cells.

Sequences were derived from CD4+ or CD8+ T cells sorted from blood, sampled in a trial of the OX40 agonist ivuxolimab. The chain couples TRBV9 to TRBJ2-3; TRBD2 agrees at 11 bases. The receptor was derived from an adult with an advanced solid tumor such as melanoma, head and neck, liver or kidney cancer. In DNA, the CDR3 is TGTGCCAGCAGCGTGCGGGCTAGCGGGGGGCAAACCACAGATACGCAGTATTTT. This encodes CASSVRASGGQTTDTQYF.